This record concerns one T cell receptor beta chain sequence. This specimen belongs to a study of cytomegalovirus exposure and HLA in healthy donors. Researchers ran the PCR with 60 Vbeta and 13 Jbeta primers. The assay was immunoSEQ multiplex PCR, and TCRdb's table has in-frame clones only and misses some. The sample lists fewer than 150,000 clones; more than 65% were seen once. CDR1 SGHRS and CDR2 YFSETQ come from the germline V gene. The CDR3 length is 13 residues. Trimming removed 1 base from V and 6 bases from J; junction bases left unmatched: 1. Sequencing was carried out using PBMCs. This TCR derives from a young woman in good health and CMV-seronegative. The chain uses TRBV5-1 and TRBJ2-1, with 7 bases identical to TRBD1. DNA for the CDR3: TGCGCCAGCAGCTTGAACAGGGGCAATGAGCAGTTCTTC. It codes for CASSLNRGNEQFF.